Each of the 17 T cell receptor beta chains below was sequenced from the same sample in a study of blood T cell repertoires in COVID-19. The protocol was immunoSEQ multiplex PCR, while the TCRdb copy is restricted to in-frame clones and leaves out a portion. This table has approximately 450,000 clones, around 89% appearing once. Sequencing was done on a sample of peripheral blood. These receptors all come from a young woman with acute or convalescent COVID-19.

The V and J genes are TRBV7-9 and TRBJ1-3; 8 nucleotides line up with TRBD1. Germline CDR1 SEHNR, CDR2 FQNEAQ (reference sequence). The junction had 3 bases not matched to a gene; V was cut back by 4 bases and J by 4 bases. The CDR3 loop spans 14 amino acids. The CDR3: CASSWTGSGNTIYF. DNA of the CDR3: TGTGCCAGCAGCTGGACAGGGTCCGGAAACACCATATATTTT.

The CDR3 loop is CASSLGQGAWETQYF. The DNA for the CDR3 is TGCGCCAGCAGCTTGGGACAGGGCGCTTGGGAGACCCAGTACTTC. The rearrangement links TRBV5-1 to TRBJ2-5, with 7 bases lining up with TRBD1. The CDR3 has 15 amino acids. Germline V lookup: CDR1 SGHRS, CDR2 YFSETQ. The junction had 7 bases not matched to a gene; V was cut back by 0 bases and J by 5 bases.

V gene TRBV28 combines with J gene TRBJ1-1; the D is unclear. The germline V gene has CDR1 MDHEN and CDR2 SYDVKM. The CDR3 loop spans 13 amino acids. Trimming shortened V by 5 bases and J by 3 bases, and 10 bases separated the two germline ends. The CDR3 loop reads CASSLMRYTEAFF. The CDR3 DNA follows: TGTGCCAGCAGTCTTATGCGGTACACTGAAGCTTTCTTT.

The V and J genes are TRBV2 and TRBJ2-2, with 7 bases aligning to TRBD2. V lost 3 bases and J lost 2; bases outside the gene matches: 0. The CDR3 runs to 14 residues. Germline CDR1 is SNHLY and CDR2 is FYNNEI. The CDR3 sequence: CASSETSNTGELFF. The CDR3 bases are TGTGCCAGCAGTGAGACTAGCAACACCGGGGAGCTGTTTTTT.

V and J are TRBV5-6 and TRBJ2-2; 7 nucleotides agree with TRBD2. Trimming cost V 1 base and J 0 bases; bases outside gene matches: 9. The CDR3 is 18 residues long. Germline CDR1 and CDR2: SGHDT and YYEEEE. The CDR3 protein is CASSLNGGIWSNTGELFF. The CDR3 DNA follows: TGTGCCAGCAGCTTGAACGGGGGGATCTGGTCGAACACCGGGGAGCTGTTTTTT. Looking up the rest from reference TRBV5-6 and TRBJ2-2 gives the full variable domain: DAGVTQSPTHLIKTRGQQVTLRCSPKSGHDTVSWYQQALGQGPQFIFQYYEEEERQRGNFPDRFSGHQFPNYSSELNVNALLLGDSALYLCASSLNGGIWSNTGELFFGEGSRLTVL.

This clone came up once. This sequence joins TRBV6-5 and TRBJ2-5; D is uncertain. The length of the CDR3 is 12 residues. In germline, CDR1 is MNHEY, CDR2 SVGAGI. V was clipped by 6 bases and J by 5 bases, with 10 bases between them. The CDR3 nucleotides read TGTGCCAGCAGGGTGAGCTTCGAGACCCAGTACTTC. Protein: CASRVSFETQYF.

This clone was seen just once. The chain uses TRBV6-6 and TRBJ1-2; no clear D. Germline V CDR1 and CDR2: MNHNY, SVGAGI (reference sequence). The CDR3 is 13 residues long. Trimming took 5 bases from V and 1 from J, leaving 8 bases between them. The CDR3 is CASSPLDNYGYTF. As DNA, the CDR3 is TGTGCCAGCAGTCCGTTAGATAACTATGGCTACACCTTC.

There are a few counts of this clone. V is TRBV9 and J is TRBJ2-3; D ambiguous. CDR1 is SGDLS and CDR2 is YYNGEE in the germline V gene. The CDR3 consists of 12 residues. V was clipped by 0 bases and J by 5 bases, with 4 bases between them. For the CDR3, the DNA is TGTGCCAGCAGCGTAGCGGGAGATACGCAGTATTTT. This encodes CASSVAGDTQYF. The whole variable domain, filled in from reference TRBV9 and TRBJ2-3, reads DSGVTQTPKHLITATGQRVTLRCSPRSGDLSVYWYQQSLDQGLQFLIQYYNGEERAKGNILERFSAQQFPDLHSELNLSSLELGDSALYFCASSVAGDTQYFGPGTRLTVL.

CDR3 amino acids: CASSEALSRGWNTEAFF. As DNA, the CDR3 is TGTGCCAGCAGTGAAGCGCTTAGCAGGGGTTGGAACACTGAAGCTTTCTTT. This sequence joins TRBV2 and TRBJ1-1; possible D gene TRBD1, 6 bases. Trimming removed 0 bases at V and 1 base at J, with 15 bases between. Germline CDR1 SNHLY, CDR2 FYNNEI. This CDR3 has 17 residues.

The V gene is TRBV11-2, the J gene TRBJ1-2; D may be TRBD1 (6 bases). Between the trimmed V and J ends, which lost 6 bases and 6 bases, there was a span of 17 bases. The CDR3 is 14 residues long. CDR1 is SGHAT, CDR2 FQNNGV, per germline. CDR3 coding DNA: TGTGCCAGCAGTAAAACAGGGTCCCGACATGGCTACACCTTC. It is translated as CASSKTGSRHGYTF.

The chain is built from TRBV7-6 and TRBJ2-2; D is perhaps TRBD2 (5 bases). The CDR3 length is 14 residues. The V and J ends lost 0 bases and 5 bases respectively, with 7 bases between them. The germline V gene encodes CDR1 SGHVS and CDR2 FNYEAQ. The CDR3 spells CASSLAEGTGELFF. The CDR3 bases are TGTGCCAGCAGCTTAGCTGAGGGTACCGGGGAGCTGTTTTTT.

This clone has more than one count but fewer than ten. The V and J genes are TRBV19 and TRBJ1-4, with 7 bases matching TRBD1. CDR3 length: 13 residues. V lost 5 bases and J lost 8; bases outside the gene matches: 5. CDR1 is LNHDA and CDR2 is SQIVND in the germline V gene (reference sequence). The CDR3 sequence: CASSARDSEKLFF. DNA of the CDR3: TGTGCCAGTAGTGCCCGGGACAGCGAAAAACTGTTTTTT.

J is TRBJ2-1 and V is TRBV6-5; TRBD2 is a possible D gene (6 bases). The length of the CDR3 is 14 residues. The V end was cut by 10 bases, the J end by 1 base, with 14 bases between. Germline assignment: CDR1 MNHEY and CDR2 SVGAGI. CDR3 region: CAIFKGRSYNEQFF. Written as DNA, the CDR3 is TGTGCCATCTTTAAGGGGAGGTCCTACAATGAGCAGTTCTTC.

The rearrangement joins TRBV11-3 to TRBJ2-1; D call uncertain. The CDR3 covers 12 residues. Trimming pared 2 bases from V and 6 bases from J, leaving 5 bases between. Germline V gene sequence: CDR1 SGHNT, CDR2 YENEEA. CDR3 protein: CASSLRLNEQFF. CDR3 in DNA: TGTGCCAGCAGCTTACGTCTCAATGAGCAGTTCTTC.

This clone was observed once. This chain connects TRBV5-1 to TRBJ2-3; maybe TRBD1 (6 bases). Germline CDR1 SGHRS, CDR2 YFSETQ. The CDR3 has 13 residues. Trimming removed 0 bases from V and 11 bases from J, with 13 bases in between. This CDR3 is CASSLDMGQRQYF. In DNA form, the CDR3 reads TGCGCCAGCAGCTTGGACATGGGACAAAGGCAGTATTTT. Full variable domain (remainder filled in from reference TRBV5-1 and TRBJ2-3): KAGVTQTPRYLIKTRGQQVTLSCSPISGHRSVSWYQQTPGQGLQFLFEYFSETQRNKGNFPGRFSGRQFSNSRSEMNVSTLELGDSALYLCASSLDMGQRQYFGPGTRLTVL.

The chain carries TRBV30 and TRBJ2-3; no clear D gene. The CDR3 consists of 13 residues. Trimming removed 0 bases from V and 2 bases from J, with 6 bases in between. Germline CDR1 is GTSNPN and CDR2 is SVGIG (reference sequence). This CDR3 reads CAWSVAVTDTQYF. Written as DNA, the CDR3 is TGTGCCTGGAGTGTGGCTGTCACAGATACGCAGTATTTT.

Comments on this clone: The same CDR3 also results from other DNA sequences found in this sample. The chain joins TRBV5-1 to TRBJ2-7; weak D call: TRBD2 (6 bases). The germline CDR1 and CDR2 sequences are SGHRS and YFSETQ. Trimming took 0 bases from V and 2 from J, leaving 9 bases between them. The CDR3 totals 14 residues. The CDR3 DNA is TGCGCCAGCAGCTTGGCGGCGGGAACCTACGAGCAGTACTTC. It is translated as CASSLAAGTYEQYF.